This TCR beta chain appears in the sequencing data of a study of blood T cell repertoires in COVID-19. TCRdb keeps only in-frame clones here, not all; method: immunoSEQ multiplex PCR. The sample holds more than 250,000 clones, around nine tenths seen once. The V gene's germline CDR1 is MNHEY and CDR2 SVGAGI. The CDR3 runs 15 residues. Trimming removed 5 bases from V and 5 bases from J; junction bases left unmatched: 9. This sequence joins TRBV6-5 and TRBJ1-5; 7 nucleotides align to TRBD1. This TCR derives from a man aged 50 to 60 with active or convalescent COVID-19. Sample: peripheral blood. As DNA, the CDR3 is TGTGCCAGCAGTCAAAACCCTACAGGGGATCAGCCCCAGCATTTT. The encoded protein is CASSQNPTGDQPQHF.